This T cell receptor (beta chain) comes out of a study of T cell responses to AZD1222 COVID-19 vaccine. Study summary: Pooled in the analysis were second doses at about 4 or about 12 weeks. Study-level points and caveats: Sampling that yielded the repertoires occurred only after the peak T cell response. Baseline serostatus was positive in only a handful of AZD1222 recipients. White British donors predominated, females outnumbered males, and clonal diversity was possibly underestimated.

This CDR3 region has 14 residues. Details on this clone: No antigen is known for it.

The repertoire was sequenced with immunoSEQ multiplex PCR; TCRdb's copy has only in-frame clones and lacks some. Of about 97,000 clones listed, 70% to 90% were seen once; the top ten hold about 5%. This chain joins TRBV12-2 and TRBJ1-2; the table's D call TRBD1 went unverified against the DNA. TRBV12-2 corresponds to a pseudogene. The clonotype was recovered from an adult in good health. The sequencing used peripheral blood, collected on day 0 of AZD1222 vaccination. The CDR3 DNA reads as TGTGCAAGTCGCTTAGCAGGGGACAGGGGCGGCTACACCTTC. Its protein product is CASRLAGDRGGYTF.